This TCR beta chain came from a study of technical replicates of blood from a few donors. The table came from immunoSEQ multiplex PCR; TCRdb's copy has only in-frame clones and leaves some out. The sample has over 70,000 clones; around 96% are singletons. V shed 4 bases and J 8 bases; nucleotides not matched to a gene: 10. There are 16 residues in the CDR3. Looked up from germline, CDR1 is SGHRS and CDR2 is YFSETQ. The chain combines TRBV5-1 with TRBJ2-2; TRBD2 matches at 11 bases. This receptor was obtained from a human donor in good health. The sample was T cells isolated from PBMCs. The CDR3 sequence is CASSTRLAGLEGELFF. The CDR3 DNA is TGCGCCAGCAGCACCCGACTAGCGGGACTAGAGGGGGAGCTGTTTTTT.